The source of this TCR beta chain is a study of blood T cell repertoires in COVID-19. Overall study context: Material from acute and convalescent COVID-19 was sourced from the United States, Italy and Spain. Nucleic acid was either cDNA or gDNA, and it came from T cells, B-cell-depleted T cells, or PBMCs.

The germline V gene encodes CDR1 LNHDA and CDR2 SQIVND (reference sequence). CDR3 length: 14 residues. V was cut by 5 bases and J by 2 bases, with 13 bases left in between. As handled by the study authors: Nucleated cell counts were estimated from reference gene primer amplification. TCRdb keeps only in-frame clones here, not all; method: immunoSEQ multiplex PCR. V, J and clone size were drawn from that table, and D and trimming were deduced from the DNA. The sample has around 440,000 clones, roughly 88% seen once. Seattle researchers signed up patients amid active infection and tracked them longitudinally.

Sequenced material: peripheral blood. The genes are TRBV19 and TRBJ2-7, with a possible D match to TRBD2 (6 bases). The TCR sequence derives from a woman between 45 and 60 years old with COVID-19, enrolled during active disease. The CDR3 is CASSDMRGPYEQYF. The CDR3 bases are TGTGCCAGTAGTGATATGCGGGGCCCCTACGAGCAGTACTTC.